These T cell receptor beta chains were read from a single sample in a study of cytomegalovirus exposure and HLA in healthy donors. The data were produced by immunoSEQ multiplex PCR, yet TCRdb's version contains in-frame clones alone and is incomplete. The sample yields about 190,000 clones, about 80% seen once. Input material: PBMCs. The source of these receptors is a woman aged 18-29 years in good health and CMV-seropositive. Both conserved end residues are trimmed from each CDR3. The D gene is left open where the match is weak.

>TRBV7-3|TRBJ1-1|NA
ASSLSVNTEAF
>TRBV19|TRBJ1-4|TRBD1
ASTLTGGFEKLF
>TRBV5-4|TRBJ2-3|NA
ASSLGAVTDTQY
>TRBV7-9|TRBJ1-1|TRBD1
SSSTHRDRVLNTEAF
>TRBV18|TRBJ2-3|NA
ASSPPFRTTDTQY
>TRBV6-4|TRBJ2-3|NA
ASSDSTGKGTDTQY
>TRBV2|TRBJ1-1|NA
ASRTDRNTEAF
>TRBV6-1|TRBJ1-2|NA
ASSVVGAQDYGYT
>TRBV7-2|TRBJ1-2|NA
ASSLMRTSNYGYT
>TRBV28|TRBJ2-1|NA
ASRPGQDYNEQF
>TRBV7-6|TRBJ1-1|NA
ASSLGHKNTEAF
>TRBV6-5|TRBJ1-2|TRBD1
ASSRGPDGYT
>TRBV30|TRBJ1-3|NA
AWSRDSGNTIY
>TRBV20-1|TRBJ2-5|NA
SARGAETQY
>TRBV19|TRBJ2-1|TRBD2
ASRAGSGGAREQF
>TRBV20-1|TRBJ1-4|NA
SAVIVEKLF
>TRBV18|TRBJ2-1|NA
ASSQNHNSYNEQF
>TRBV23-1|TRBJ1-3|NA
ASSPLTLDSSSGNTIY
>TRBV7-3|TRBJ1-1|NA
ASSLSGGTEAF
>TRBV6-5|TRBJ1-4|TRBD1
ASSRGLWGREKLF
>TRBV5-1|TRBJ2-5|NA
ASSAGTNEETQY
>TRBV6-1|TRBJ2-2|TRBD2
ASSEGTSRRTGELF
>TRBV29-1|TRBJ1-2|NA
SVTEALYGYT
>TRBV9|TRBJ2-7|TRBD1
ASSFRQGPYYEQY
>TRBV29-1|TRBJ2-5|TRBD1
SGTDRGPETQY
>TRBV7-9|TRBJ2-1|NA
ASSPPATGAYNEQF
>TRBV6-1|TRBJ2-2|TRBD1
ASSELAGGPGELF
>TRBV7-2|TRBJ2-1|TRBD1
ASSPAYGQGNNEQF
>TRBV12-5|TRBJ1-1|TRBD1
ASGSQTGTVNTEAF
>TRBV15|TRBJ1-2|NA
ATSRERPGDGYGYT
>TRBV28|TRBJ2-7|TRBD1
ASTGGEGYEQY
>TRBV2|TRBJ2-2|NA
ASSERRAGGAGNTGELF
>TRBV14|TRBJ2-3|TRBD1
ASSPGWGQIHTDTQY
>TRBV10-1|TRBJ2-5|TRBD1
ASSGRRDRRETQY
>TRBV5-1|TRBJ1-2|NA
ASSPVIEGYVYT
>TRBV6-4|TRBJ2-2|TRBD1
ASTPTGDTGELF
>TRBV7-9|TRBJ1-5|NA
ASSVGAPNQPQH
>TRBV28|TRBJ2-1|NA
ASSLVAGGYNEQF
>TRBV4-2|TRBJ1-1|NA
ASSPPLETEAF
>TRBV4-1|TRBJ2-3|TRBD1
ASSNRGQGTDTQY
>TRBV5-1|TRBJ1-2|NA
ASSLLGHYGYT
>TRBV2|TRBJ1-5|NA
ASTISREIQH
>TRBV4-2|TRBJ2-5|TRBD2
ASSQVGTSGGAGETQY
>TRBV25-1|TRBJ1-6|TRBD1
ASKSGGAVNSPLH
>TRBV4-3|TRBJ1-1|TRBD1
ASSPGQGNTEAF